The rows below give T cell receptor beta chains drawn from one sample of a study of human thymus T cells. Method: immunoSEQ multiplex PCR; TCRdb's copy keeps in-frame clones and lacks some. This repertoire shows around 120,000 clones, 90% to 95% found once; its top ten account for around 0.025%. Sequences were obtained from thymus tissue. The source of these receptors is a boy younger than two with a congenital heart defect but otherwise immunologically healthy. Each CDR3 is given with its conserved first and last residue. Each record gives: J gene, clone size, V gene, D gene, CDR3 protein, CDR3 DNA. D genes are given only for firm matches. The size entry is marked missing in some rows and otherwise reads once, few, many or a size class.

TRBJ1-5 - TRBV30 - CAWSETGRSQHF TGTGCCTGGAGTGAGACAGGAAGGTCCCAGCATTTT
TRBJ1-2 once TRBV14 TRBD1 CASSRHQRQGADYGYTF TGTGCCAGCAGCCGACACCAACGACAGGGGGCAGACTATGGCTACACCTTC
TRBJ1-1 - TRBV19 TRBD1 CASTKETTADRGRSGEAFF TGTGCCAGTACTAAGGAGACGACGGCGGACAGGGGACGTTCAGGGGAAGCTTTCTTT
TRBJ2-7 - TRBV27 - CASSYRPASDEQYF TGTGCCAGCAGTTATCGACCAGCTTCGGATGAGCAGTACTTC
TRBJ2-5 once TRBV29-1 TRBD2 CSVGLTKPGLEHKNQETQYF TGCAGCGTCGGACTCACAAAGCCGGGACTAGAACATAAAAACCAAGAGACCCAGTACTTC
TRBJ1-5 - TRBV19 - CASSPQGNQPQHF TGTGCCAGTAGTCCGCAGGGCAATCAGCCCCAGCATTTT
TRBJ1-2 once TRBV28 - CASSLVVRDFYGYTF TGTGCCAGCAGTTTGGTAGTGCGGGACTTCTATGGCTACACCTTC
TRBJ1-2 - TRBV5-1 TRBD1 CASSGTQQGFAGYTF TGCGCCAGCAGCGGAACTCAACAGGGGTTTGCTGGCTACACCTTC
TRBJ1-6 - TRBV4-3 - CASSQDGGRIYNSPLHF TGCGCCAGCAGCCAAGATGGGGGGCGCATCTATAATTCACCCCTCCACTTT
TRBJ2-2 - TRBV10-2 - CASSTFGTFAGELFF TGCGCCAGCTCCACTTTTGGGACTTTTGCCGGGGAGCTGTTTTTT
TRBJ2-7 - TRBV7-6 - CASSLAAGPWAYEQYF TGTGCCAGCAGCTTAGCTGCCGGACCTTGGGCCTACGAGCAGTACTTC
TRBJ2-7 - TRBV28 - CASSLDSSGEQYF TGTGCCAGCAGTTTAGACAGTTCTGGCGAGCAGTACTTC
TRBJ2-5 - TRBV11-2 - CASSRANGAYQETQYF TGTGCCAGCAGCCGGGCGAATGGGGCGTACCAAGAGACCCAGTACTTC
TRBJ1-3 - TRBV4-1 - CASSTSGDTIYF TGCGCCAGCAGCACATCGGGGGACACCATATATTTT
TRBJ2-1 once TRBV4-1 - CASSPLPGGDNEQFF TGCGCCAGCAGCCCTCTTCCAGGGGGGGACAATGAGCAGTTCTTC
TRBJ2-7 - TRBV18 TRBD1 CASSPGRDRPYEQYF TGTGCCAGCTCACCAGGCCGGGACAGACCCTACGAGCAGTACTTC
TRBJ1-2 few TRBV2 - CASSPAGLYEGYTF TGTGCCAGCAGTCCAGCCGGCCTCTATGAGGGCTACACCTTC
TRBJ2-7 - TRBV4-2 - CASSQARGGHDEQYF TGTGCCAGCAGCCAAGCGAGGGGGGGGCATGACGAGCAGTACTTC
TRBJ1-6 - TRBV7-9 - CASSPSPLHF TGTGCCAGCAGTCCTTCACCCCTCCACTTT
TRBJ1-1 - TRBV10-1 - CASSEQPNVGNTEAFF TGCGCCAGCAGTGAGCAACCAAACGTTGGGAACACTGAAGCTTTCTTT
TRBJ1-1 - TRBV5-4 - CASSSIKTGEAFF TGTGCCAGCAGCTCGATCAAAACGGGTGAAGCTTTCTTT
TRBJ2-7 - TRBV2 - CASNGTESPYEQYF TGTGCCAGCAATGGGACGGAATCCCCCTACGAGCAGTACTTC
TRBJ2-5 once TRBV12-2 - CAVRETQYF TGTGCAGTGAGAGAGACCCAGTACTTC
TRBJ1-5 - TRBV5-4 - CASSLGAGPGQPQHF TGTGCCAGCAGCTTGGGGGCAGGGCCCGGACAGCCCCAGCATTTT
TRBJ2-5 - TRBV4-2 - CASSQETTQYF TGTGCCAGCAGCCAAGAAACGACCCAGTACTTC
TRBJ2-7 - TRBV13 TRBD1 CASSSKGTATYEQYF TGTGCCAGCAGCTCGAAGGGGACAGCCACCTACGAGCAGTACTTC
TRBJ1-1 - TRBV28 - CASSFPAGHGNTEAFF TGTGCCAGCAGTTTTCCTGCGGGACACGGGAACACTGAAGCTTTCTTT
TRBJ2-2 - TRBV4-2 TRBD1 CASSQSGDRGNGELFF TGTGCCAGCAGCCAATCGGGGGACAGGGGTAACGGGGAGCTGTTTTTT
TRBJ2-3 once TRBV28 - CASSPLPDREADTQYF TGTGCCAGCAGCCCACTCCCCGACAGGGAGGCAGATACGCAGTATTTT
TRBJ1-2 - TRBV7-4 TRBD1 CASSLALGGQGANGYTF TGTGCCAGCAGCTTAGCGTTAGGAGGACAGGGGGCGAATGGCTACACCTTC
TRBJ1-2 - TRBV5-6 TRBD1 CASSLPRDRDYGYTF TGTGCCAGCAGCTTGCCCCGGGACAGGGACTATGGCTACACCTTC
TRBJ1-1 - TRBV29-1 - CSAPGRTNTEAFF TGCAGCGCACCGGGACGGACGAACACTGAAGCTTTCTTT
TRBJ1-6 - TRBV5-4 - CASSPSGGGIPSPLHF TGTGCCAGCAGCCCCTCGGGTGGGGGCATTCCTTCACCCCTCCACTTT
TRBJ2-4 - TRBV30 TRBD1 CAWSTNRGHIQYF TGTGCCTGGAGTACTAACAGGGGCCACATTCAGTACTTC
TRBJ1-2 - TRBV4-1 TRBD1 CASSQGSRGRVRNGYTF TGCGCCAGCAGCCAAGGTAGCAGGGGGCGCGTTAGGAATGGCTACACCTTC
TRBJ1-1 - TRBV11-3 - CASSPSRRGIGAFF TGTGCCAGCAGCCCCTCCCGGCGCGGGATAGGAGCTTTCTTT
TRBJ1-6 - TRBV7-8 - CASSLAGGVAKFGSPLHF TGTGCCAGCAGCTTAGCAGGGGGGGTGGCGAAATTTGGTTCACCCCTCCACTTT
TRBJ1-2 - TRBV28 - CASSSRVVGGYTF TGTGCCAGCAGTTCCCGAGTCGTTGGTGGCTACACCTTC
TRBJ2-7 - TRBV5-1 TRBD1 CASNRDRGMGEQYF TGCGCCAGCAACCGGGACAGGGGTATGGGCGAGCAGTACTTC
TRBJ1-2 - TRBV4-3 - CASSQAREDSDYYGYTF TGCGCCAGCAGCCAAGCTCGAGAAGACAGTGATTACTATGGCTACACCTTC
TRBJ2-5 once TRBV5-1 - CASSPREYQETQYF TGCGCCAGCAGCCCAAGGGAGTACCAAGAGACCCAGTACTTC
TRBJ1-1 once TRBV4-3 - CASSQSTLTEAFF TGCGCCAGCAGCCAATCGACACTCACTGAAGCTTTCTTT
TRBJ2-5 - TRBV5-1 TRBD2 CASSFRLAALQETQYF TGCGCCAGCAGCTTCCGACTAGCGGCCCTTCAAGAGACCCAGTACTTC
TRBJ2-7 - TRBV4-2 - CASSSGWGLASYEQYF TGTGCCAGCAGCTCCGGGTGGGGCCTCGCCTCCTACGAGCAGTACTTC
TRBJ2-3 - TRBV27 TRBD1 CASSPSHRDSHTDTQYF TGTGCCAGCAGCCCGTCCCACCGGGACAGTCACACAGATACGCAGTATTTT
TRBJ1-4 - TRBV28 - CASSLRGAGTNEKLFF TGTGCCAGCAGTTTAAGGGGGGCAGGAACTAATGAAAAACTGTTTTTT
TRBJ1-5 - TRBV6-1 TRBD1 CASSEETGGSNQPQHF TGTGCCAGCAGTGAAGAAACAGGGGGCAGCAATCAGCCCCAGCATTTT
TRBJ2-5 - TRBV28 TRBD1 CASSLGAGTGETQYF TGTGCCAGCAGTTTGGGAGCCGGGACAGGAGAGACCCAGTACTTC
TRBJ2-3 - TRBV5-4 - CASSLWQAFGTDTQYF TGTGCCAGCAGCTTGTGGCAGGCCTTTGGCACAGATACGCAGTATTTT
TRBJ2-1 - TRBV5-4 - CASSFSELGDEQFF TGTGCCAGCAGCTTTAGCGAACTGGGCGATGAGCAGTTCTTC
TRBJ2-5 - TRBV28 TRBD2 CASSLANRGAGGKETQYF TGTGCCAGCAGTTTGGCAAACAGGGGAGCGGGGGGGAAAGAGACCCAGTACTTC
TRBJ1-5 - TRBV7-9 TRBD1 CASSLVGTAHDQPQHF TGTGCCAGCAGCTTAGTAGGGACAGCCCACGATCAGCCCCAGCATTTT
TRBJ2-3 - TRBV5-1 TRBD1 CASSCTSGTGSPDTQYF TGCGCCAGCAGCTGTACTTCCGGGACAGGGAGCCCAGATACGCAGTATTTT
TRBJ2-5 - TRBV4-1 - CASSQDKAPFQETQYF TGCGCCAGCAGCCAAGACAAGGCTCCCTTTCAAGAGACCCAGTACTTC
TRBJ2-1 - TRBV6-1 - CASTLRPGYNEQFF TGTGCCAGCACTCTGAGGCCCGGTTACAATGAGCAGTTCTTC
TRBJ1-1 - TRBV10-3 TRBD1 CAISDFINGQGSHTEAFF TGTGCCATCAGTGACTTTATTAACGGACAGGGGAGTCACACTGAAGCTTTCTTT
TRBJ2-5 - TRBV27 - CASSSSGVWETQYF TGTGCCAGCAGTTCATCAGGGGTATGGGAGACCCAGTACTTC